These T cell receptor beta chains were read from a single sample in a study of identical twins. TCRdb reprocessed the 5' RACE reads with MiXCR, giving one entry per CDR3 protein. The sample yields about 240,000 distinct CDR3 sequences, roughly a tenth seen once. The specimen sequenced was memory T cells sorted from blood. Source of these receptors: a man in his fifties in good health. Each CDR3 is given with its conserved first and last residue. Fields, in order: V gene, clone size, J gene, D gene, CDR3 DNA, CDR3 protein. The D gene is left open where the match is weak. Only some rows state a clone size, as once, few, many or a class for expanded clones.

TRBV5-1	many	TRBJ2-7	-	TGCGCCAGCAGCTTGCCCGGAACCTACGAGCAGTACTTC	CASSLPGTYEQYF
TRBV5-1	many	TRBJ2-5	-	TGCGCCAGCAGCTTGGTGTCGGAGACCCAGTACTTC	CASSLVSETQYF
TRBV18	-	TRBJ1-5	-	TGTGCCAGCTCACCCGGAGGACAGAATAATCAGCCCCAGCATTTT	CASSPGGQNNQPQHF
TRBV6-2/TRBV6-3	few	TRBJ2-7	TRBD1	TGTGCCAGCAGTCTCCGAAGGACAGGGGACGAGCAGTACTTC	CASSLRRTGDEQYF
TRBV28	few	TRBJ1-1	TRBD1	TGTGCCAGCAGTTTTTTCCTTAGACAGGGAGCTGTTGTACGGAACACTGAAGCTTTCTTT	CASSFFLRQGAVVRNTEAFF
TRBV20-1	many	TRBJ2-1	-	TGCAGTGCTTTGGACTGGCAAAACAATGAGCAGTTCTTC	CSALDWQNNEQFF
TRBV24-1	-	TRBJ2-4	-	TGTGCCACCAGTGATGGGACACCGCAAGCCAAAAACATTCAGTACTTC	CATSDGTPQAKNIQYF
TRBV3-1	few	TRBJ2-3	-	TGTGCCAGCAGCCAATACATGGGACTCACAGATACGCAGTATTTT	CASSQYMGLTDTQYF
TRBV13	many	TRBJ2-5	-	TGTGCCAGCAGCTTAGGCGGGGCACAAGAGACCCAGTACTTC	CASSLGGAQETQYF
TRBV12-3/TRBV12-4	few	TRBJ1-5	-	TGTGCCAGCAGTTTTAAGCCGTGGGGGTTTCGGGCACAGCCCCAGCATTTT	CASSFKPWGFRAQPQHF
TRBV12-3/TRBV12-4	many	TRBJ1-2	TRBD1	TGTGCCACCAGGACAGGCCCGGGTGGCTACACCTTC	CATRTGPGGYTF
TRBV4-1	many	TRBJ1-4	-	TGCGCCAGCAGCTTAACAAATGAAAAACTGTTTTTT	CASSLTNEKLFF
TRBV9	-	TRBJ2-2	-	TGTGCCAGCAGCGTAGAAAGCGGTTCGAACACCGGGGAGCTGTTTTTT	CASSVESGSNTGELFF
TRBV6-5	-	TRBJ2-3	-	TGTGCCAGCAGTTACTCGAGTCGGGGGACCGGGGATACGCAGTATTTT	CASSYSSRGTGDTQYF
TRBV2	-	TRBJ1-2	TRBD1	TGTGCCAGCAGTGGTGAACAGGGGCCCTTTTACTATGGCTACACCTTC	CASSGEQGPFYYGYTF
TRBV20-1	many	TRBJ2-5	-	TGCAGTGTTTTGACTAGTTTCGGCCCAGAGACCCAGTACTTC	CSVLTSFGPETQYF
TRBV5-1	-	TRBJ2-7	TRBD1	TGCGCCAGCAGGAAAGACCCGGGACAGGGCTCCTACGAGCAGTACTTC	CASRKDPGQGSYEQYF
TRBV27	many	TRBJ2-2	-	TGTGCCAGCAGTTTATCGTATGGCGGGGAGCTGTTTTTT	CASSLSYGGELFF
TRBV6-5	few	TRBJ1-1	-	TGTGCCAGCAGTAGGTCGAACACTGAAGCTTTCTTT	CASSRSNTEAFF
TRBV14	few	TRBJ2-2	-	TGTGCCAGCAGCCTTTTTACAGGGATGCGGACCGGGGAGCTGTTTTTT	CASSLFTGMRTGELFF
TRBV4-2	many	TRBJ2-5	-	TGTGCCAGCAGCCAACAGTACCAAGAGACCCAGTACTTC	CASSQQYQETQYF
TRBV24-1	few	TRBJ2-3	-	TGTGCCACCACCCCTTATCCCGACAGAGCCAGCACAGATACGCAGTATTTT	CATTPYPDRASTDTQYF
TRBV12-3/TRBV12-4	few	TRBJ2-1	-	TGTGCCAGCAGTTACCTGGGTACAGGGAGAGAGCAGTTCTTC	CASSYLGTGREQFF
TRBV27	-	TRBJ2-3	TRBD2	TGTGCCAGCAGTTTGAATAGCGGGGGGGCCACAGATACGCAGTATTTT	CASSLNSGGATDTQYF
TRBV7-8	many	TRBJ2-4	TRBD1	TGTGCCAGCAGCGGCAGGGGGCTGGATGGAAACATTCAGTACTTC	CASSGRGLDGNIQYF